The source of this TCR beta chain is a study of blood T cell repertoires in COVID-19. The overall study: Samples taken during acute and convalescent COVID-19 were collected in the United States, Italy and Spain.

TCRdb's copy holds only in-frame clones and misses some; the assay was immunoSEQ multiplex PCR. The data show 200,000 to 250,000 clones, around 83% seen once. With 2 bases clipped from V and 6 bases from J, the junction kept 6 bases outside the gene matches. Germline-derived CDR1 and CDR2 are MDHEN and SYDVKM. This CDR3 is 14 amino acids long. The sequence came from a woman aged 40 to 49 with acute COVID-19. The chain carries TRBV28 and TRBJ1-2; 7 bases fit TRBD1. Sequencing was performed on PBMCs or T cells enriched from blood (not recorded which). CDR3 DNA: TGTGCCAGCAGTTTACGCCAGGGGGGCCATGGCTACACCTTC. It translates to CASSLRQGGHGYTF.